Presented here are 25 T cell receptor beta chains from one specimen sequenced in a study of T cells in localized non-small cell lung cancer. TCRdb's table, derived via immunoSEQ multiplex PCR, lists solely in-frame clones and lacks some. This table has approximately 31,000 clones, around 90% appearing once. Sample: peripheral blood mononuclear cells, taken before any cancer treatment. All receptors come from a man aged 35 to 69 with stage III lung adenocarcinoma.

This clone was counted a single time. The CDR3 sequence: CASSYDITGNYGYTF. For the CDR3, the DNA is TGTGCCAGCAGCTACGATATTACAGGGAACTATGGCTACACCTTC. This chain joins TRBV11-3 and TRBJ1-2; D is possibly TRBD1 (6 bases). CDR1 is SGHNT, CDR2 YENEEA, per germline. Deletions cut 4 bases from V and 2 bases from J, with 14 bases between. The CDR3 loop spans 15 amino acids.

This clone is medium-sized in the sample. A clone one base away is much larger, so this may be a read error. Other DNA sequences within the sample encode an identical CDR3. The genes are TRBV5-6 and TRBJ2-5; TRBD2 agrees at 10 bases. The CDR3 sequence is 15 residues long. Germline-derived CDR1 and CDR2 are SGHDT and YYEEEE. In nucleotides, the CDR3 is TGTGCCCGCAGCTTGGTAGCGGGGGGAGGGGAGACCCAGTACTTC. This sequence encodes CARSLVAGGGETQYF.

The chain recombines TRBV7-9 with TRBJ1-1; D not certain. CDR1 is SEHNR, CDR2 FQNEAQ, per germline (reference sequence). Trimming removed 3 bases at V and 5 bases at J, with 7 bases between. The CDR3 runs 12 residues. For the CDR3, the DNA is TGTGCCAGCAGCTTTGGGGAGACTGAAGCTTTCTTT. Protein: CASSFGETEAFF. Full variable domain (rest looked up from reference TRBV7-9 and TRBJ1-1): DTGVSQNPRHKITKRGQNVTFRCDPISEHNRLYWYRQTLGQGPEFLTYFQNEAQLEKSRLLSDRFSAERPKGSFSTLEIQRTEQGDSAMYLCASSFGETEAFFGQGTRLTVV.

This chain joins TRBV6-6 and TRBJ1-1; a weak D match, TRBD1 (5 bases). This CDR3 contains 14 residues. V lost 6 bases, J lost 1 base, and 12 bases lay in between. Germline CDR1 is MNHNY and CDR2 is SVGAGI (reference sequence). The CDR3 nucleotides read TGTGCCAGCAGGGATACCGGGGGGAACACTGAAGCTTTCTTT. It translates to CASRDTGGNTEAFF.

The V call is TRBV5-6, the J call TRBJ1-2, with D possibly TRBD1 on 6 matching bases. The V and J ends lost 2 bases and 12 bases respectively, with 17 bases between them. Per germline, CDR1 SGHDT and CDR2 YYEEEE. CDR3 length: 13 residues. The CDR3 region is CASSFGTGQPDTF. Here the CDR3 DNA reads TGTGCCAGCAGCTTTGGGACCGGACAGCCGGACACCTTC.

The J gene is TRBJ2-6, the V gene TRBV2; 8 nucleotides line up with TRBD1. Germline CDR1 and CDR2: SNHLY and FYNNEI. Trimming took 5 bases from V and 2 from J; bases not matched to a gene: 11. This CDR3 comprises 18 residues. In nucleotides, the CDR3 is TGTGCCAGCAGTTCCGAAAGGGCGGACAGGGCTGGGGCCAACGTCCTGACTTTC. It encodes CASSSERADRAGANVLTF.

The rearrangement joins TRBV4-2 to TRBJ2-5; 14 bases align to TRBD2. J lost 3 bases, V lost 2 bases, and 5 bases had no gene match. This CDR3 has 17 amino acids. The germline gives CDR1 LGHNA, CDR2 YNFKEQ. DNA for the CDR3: TGTGCCAGCAGCCAACCTGGGACTAGCGGGGGAAAAGAGACCCAGTACTTC. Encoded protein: CASSQPGTSGGKETQYF.

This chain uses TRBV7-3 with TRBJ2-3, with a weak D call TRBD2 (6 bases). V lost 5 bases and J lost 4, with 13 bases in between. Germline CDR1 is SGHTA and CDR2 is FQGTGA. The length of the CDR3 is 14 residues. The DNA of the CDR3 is TGTGCCAGCAGCCTACTAGCCGGATCAGATACGCAGTATTTT. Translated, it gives CASSLLAGSDTQYF.

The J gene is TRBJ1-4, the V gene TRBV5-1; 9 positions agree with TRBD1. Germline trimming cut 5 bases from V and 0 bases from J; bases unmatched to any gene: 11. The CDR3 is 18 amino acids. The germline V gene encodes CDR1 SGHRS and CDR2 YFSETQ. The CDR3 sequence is CASRPGTGSLTTNEKLFF. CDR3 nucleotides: TGCGCCAGCAGACCGGGGACAGGGAGCCTTACAACTAATGAAAAACTGTTTTTT.

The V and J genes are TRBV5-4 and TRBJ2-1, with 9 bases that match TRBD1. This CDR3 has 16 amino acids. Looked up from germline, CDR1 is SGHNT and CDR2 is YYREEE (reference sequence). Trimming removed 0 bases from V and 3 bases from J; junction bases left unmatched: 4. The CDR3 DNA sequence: TGTGCCAGCAGCTTGGGCGGGACAGGGTTCTACAATGAGCAGTTCTTC. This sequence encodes CASSLGGTGFYNEQFF.

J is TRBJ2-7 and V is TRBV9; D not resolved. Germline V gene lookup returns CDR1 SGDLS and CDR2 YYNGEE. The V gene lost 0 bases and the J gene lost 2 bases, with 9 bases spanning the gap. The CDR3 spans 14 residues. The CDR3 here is CASSVGPKTYEQYF. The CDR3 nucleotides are TGTGCCAGCAGCGTAGGCCCCAAAACCTACGAGCAGTACTTC.

CDR3 DNA sequence: TGTGCCTGGAACCGGGGGAACACTGAAGCTTTCTTT. Translating it yields CAWNRGNTEAFF. The chain has TRBV30 and TRBJ1-1; D gene ambiguous. V dropped 4 bases and J dropped 1 base, with 7 bases sitting between them. The germline V gene has CDR1 GTSNPN and CDR2 SVGIG (reference sequence). The CDR3 is 12 residues long.

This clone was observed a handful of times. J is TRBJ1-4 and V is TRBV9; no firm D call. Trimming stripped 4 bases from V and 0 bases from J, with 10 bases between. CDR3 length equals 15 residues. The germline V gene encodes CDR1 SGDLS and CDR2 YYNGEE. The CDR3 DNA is TGTGCCAGCAGCTCCGGGGATGCAACTAATGAAAAACTGTTTTTT. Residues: CASSSGDATNEKLFF.

The CDR3 reads CATSRDRGNTEAFF. The CDR3 nucleotides are TGTGCCACCAGCAGGGACAGGGGGAACACTGAAGCTTTCTTT. The chain joins TRBV15 to TRBJ1-1; 9 positions agree with TRBD1. This CDR3 has 14 amino acids. Germline trimming cut 3 bases from V and 1 base from J; bases unmatched to any gene: 0. Germline CDR1 is LNHNV and CDR2 is YYDKDF (reference sequence).

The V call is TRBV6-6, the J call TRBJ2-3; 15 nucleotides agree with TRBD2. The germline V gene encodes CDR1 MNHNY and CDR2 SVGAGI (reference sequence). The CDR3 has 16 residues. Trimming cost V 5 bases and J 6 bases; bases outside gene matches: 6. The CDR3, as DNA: TGTGCCAGCAGTCCAGGACTAGCGGGGGGGCGGGATACGCAGTATTTT. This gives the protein CASSPGLAGGRDTQYF.

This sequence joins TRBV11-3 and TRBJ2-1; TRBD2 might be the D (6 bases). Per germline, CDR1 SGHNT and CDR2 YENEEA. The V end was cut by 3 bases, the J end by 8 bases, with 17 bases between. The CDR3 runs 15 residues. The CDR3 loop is CASSFDRDGGDEQFF. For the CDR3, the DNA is TGTGCCAGCAGCTTTGACCGGGACGGGGGAGATGAGCAGTTCTTC.

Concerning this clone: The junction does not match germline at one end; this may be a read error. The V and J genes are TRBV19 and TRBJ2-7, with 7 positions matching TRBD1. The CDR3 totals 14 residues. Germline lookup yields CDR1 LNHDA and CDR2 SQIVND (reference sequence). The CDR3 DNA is TGTGCCAGTAAGGTAACAGGGGTCTCCGACGAGCAGTACTTC. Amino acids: CASKVTGVSDEQYF. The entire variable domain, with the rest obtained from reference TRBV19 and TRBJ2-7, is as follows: DGGITQSPKYLFRKEGQNVTLSCEQNLNHDAMYWYRQDPGQGLRLIYYSQIVNDFQKGDIAEGYSVSREKKESFPLTVTSAQKNPTAFYLCASKVTGVSDEQYFGPGTRLTVT.

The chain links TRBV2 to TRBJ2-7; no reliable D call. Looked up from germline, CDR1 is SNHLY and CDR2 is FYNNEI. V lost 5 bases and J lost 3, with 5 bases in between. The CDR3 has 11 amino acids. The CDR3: CASSPFYEQYF. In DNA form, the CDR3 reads TGTGCCAGCAGTCCCTTCTACGAGCAGTACTTC.

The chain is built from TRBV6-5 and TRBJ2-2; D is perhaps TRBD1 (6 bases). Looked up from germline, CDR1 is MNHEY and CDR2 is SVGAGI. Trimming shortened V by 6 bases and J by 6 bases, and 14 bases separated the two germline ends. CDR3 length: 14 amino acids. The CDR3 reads CASRGAQGPGELFF. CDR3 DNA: TGTGCCAGCAGGGGGGCTCAGGGGCCCGGGGAGCTGTTTTTT.

For the CDR3, the DNA is TGTGCCAGCAGCCTCAATGAGCAGTTCTTC. Its protein is CASSLNEQFF. This sequence joins TRBV28 and TRBJ2-1; D gene ambiguous. The V and J ends lost 6 bases and 6 bases respectively, with 3 bases between them. Germline CDR1 and CDR2: MDHEN and SYDVKM. CDR3 length equals 10 residues. Full variable domain (missing parts from reference TRBV28 and TRBJ2-1): DVKVTQSSRYLVKRTGEKVFLECVQDMDHENMFWYRQDPGLGLRLIYFSYDVKMKEKGDIPEGYSVSREKKERFSLILESASTNQTSMYLCASSLNEQFFGPGTRLTVL.

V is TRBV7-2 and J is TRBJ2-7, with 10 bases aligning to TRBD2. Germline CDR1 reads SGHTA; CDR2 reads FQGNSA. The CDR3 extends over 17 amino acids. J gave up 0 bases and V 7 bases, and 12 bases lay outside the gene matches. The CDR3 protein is CASTQAYSSGGSYEQYF. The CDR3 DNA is TGTGCCAGCACCCAAGCTTATTCTAGCGGGGGCTCCTACGAGCAGTACTTC. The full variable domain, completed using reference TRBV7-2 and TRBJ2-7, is GAGVSQSPSNKVTEKGKDVELRCDPISGHTALYWYRQSLGQGLEFLIYFQGNSAPDKSGLPSDRFSAERTGGSVSTLTIQRTQQEDSAVYLCASTQAYSSGGSYEQYFGPGTRLTVT.

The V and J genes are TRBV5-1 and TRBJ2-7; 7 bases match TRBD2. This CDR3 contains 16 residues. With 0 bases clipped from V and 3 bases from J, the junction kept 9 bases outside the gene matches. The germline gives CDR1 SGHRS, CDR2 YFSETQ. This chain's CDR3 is CASSLGRGDPNYEQYF. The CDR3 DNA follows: TGCGCCAGCAGCTTGGGACGGGGGGACCCAAACTACGAGCAGTACTTC.

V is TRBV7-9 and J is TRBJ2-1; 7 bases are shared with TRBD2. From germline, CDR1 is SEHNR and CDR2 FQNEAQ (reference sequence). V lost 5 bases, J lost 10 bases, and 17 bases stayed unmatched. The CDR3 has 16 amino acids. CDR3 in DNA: TGTGCCAGCAGCCCATTCACTAGCGAGGGGAGCAGAGAGCAGTTCTTC. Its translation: CASSPFTSEGSREQFF.

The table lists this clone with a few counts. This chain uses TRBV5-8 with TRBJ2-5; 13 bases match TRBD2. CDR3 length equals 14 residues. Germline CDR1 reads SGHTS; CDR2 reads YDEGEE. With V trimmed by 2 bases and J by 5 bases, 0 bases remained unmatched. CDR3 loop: CASSLLAGGETQYF. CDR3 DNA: TGTGCCAGCAGCTTACTAGCGGGGGGGGAGACCCAGTACTTC. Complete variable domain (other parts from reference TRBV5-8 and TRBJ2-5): EAGVTQSPTHLIKTRGQQATLRCSPISGHTSVYWYQQALGLGLQFLLWYDEGEERNRGNFPPRFSGRQFPNYSSELNVNALELEDSALYLCASSLLAGGETQYFGPGTRLLVL.

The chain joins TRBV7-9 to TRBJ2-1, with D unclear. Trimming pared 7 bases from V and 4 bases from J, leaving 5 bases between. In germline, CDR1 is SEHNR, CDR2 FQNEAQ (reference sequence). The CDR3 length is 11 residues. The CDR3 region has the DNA TGTGCCAGCACCACTTACAATGAGCAGTTCTTC. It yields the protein CASTTYNEQFF.